This TCR beta chain was obtained from a study of blood T cell repertoires in COVID-19. Overall study context: Acute-phase and convalescent COVID-19 samples originated in the United States, Italy and Spain. The cDNA or gDNA used as material had been derived from T cells, B-cell-depleted T cells, or PBMCs.

The CDR3 totals 13 residues. V was clipped by 10 bases and J by 5 bases; unmatched bases: 8. Germline CDR1 LNHDA, CDR2 SQIVND (reference sequence). Study processing details: Amplification of reference gene primers provided the estimated nucleated cell counts. The repertoire was sequenced with immunoSEQ multiplex PCR; TCRdb's copy has only in-frame clones and lacks some. V, J and clone size are taken as reported in that table, and D and trimming were inferred from the DNA itself. Of roughly 160,000 clones in the sample, roughly 91% are singletons; the top ten hold roughly 2.3%. The clonotype comes from a man in his late teens or twenties with acute or convalescent COVID-19. This chain uses TRBV19 with TRBJ2-3, with TRBD2 matching over 8 bases. The sample was peripheral blood. The CDR3 loop reads CATRGREVDTQYF. The CDR3 nucleotides are TGTGCCACCCGAGGGCGGGAGGTAGATACGCAGTATTTT. Based on the CDR3 plus reference TRBV19 and TRBJ2-3, the full variable domain is DGGITQSPKYLFRKEGQNVTLSCEQNLNHDAMYWYRQDPGQGLRLIYYSQIVNDFQKGDIAEGYSVSREKKESFPLTVTSAQKNPTAFYLCATRGREVDTQYFGPGTRLTVL.